One T cell receptor beta chain is described in this entry. The sample comes from a study of blood T cell repertoires in COVID-19. In the study overall: The United States, Italy and Spain supplied acute and convalescent COVID-19 samples. Sample material is recorded as cDNA or gDNA derived from T cells, B-cell-depleted T cells, or PBMCs.

Clones were read by immunoSEQ multiplex PCR, and TCRdb kept only the in-frame ones, dropping some. The profile covers around 140,000 clones, with 88% appearing a single time and 2% to 2.5% taken by the ten largest. The material sequenced was peripheral blood. The TCR comes from a man in his 70s with active COVID-19.

The CDR3 DNA reads as TGTGCCTGGACAGAGGGAGGCCAAGAGACCCAGTACTTC. Residues: CAWTEGGQETQYF. This rearrangement joins TRBV30 to TRBJ2-5; weak D call: TRBD2 (6 bases). The germline CDR1 and CDR2 sequences are GTSNPN and SVGIG (reference sequence). This CDR3 spans 13 amino acids. The V gene lost 4 bases and the J gene lost 1 base, with 10 bases spanning the gap.